The 8 T cell receptor beta chains below all came from one sample that was sequenced in a study of shared clonotypes between healthy human individuals. Data came from immunoSEQ multiplex PCR; TCRdb stores just in-frame clones and leaves some out. The sample shows about 490,000 clones, less than 80% of them seen only once. The sequenced sample was PBMCs. All receptors derive from a woman aged 40 to 50 in good health. Some clones in this sample may be carry-over from other donors' samples.

This chain links TRBV18 with TRBJ2-2; TRBD2 might be the D (6 bases). Germline assignment: CDR1 KGHSH and CDR2 LQKENI. The germline V and J ends were trimmed by 7 bases and 1 base, with 7 bases remaining between them. The CDR3 is made up of 13 amino acids. CDR3 amino acids: CASFSGNTGELFF. For the CDR3, the DNA is TGTGCCAGCTTTAGCGGGAACACCGGGGAGCTGTTTTTT.

This chain joins TRBV5-1 and TRBJ2-3, with D perhaps matching TRBD1 (5 bases). The germline CDR1 and CDR2 sequences are SGHRS and YFSETQ. The CDR3 consists of 16 residues. Trimming removed 0 bases at V and 0 bases at J, with 11 bases between. The CDR3 DNA is TGCGCCAGCAGCTTGGCGATTGGGGCTAGCACAGATACGCAGTATTTT. Encoded protein: CASSLAIGASTDTQYF.

The rearrangement joins TRBV7-9 to TRBJ1-4; 9 nucleotides match TRBD1. Germline trimming cut 1 base from V and 4 bases from J; bases unmatched to any gene: 4. Germline V gene sequence: CDR1 SEHNR, CDR2 FQNEAQ (reference sequence). This CDR3 has 16 residues. CDR3 DNA: TGTGCCAGCAGCTTAGGGGACAGGGAAATTAATGAAAAACTGTTTTTT. It translates to CASSLGDREINEKLFF.

The table lists this clone with a few counts. This chain uses TRBV19 with TRBJ2-7, with 7 positions matching TRBD1. Per germline, CDR1 LNHDA and CDR2 SQIVND (reference sequence). V lost 8 bases to trimming and J lost 5 bases; unmatched junction nucleotides: 9. The CDR3 loop spans 13 amino acids. The CDR3 nucleotides are TGTGCCAGTGGCGCCGGGACAGCTAACGAGCAGTACTTC. It codes for CASGAGTANEQYF.

V gene TRBV9 combines with J gene TRBJ2-6; a possible D gene is TRBD1 (6 bases). CDR1 and CDR2 from the germline V gene are SGDLS and YYNGEE. The CDR3 extends over 17 amino acids. Trimming removed 5 bases from V and 0 bases from J, with 15 bases in between. CDR3 sequence reads: CASREGESSSGANVLTF. The CDR3 DNA reads TGTGCCAGCAGAGAGGGGGAGTCAAGCTCTGGGGCCAACGTCCTGACTTTC.

V is TRBV6-5 and J is TRBJ2-5; TRBD2 matches at 10 bases. Looked up from germline, CDR1 is MNHEY and CDR2 is SVGAGI. The CDR3 extends over 15 amino acids. V was pared by 6 bases and J by 0 bases, with 4 bases of the junction left unmatched. Written as DNA, the CDR3 is TGTGCCAGCAGCTGGAGCGGGAGGGACCAAGAGACCCAGTACTTC. Translation: CASSWSGRDQETQYF.

The sample holds one count of this clone. The J gene is TRBJ2-1, the V gene TRBV4-2, with D unresolved. The CDR3 is 15 amino acids. CDR1 and CDR2 from the germline V gene are LGHNA and YNFKEQ. V was clipped by 4 bases and J by 1 base, with 11 bases between them. In DNA form, the CDR3 reads TGTGCCAGCAGCCGCGACTCAACATCCTACAATGAGCAGTTCTTC. Encoded protein: CASSRDSTSYNEQFF.

The chain employs TRBV6-1 and TRBJ2-2; 12 positions match TRBD2. Trimming removed 6 bases from V and 6 bases from J; junction bases left unmatched: 2. The CDR3 totals 14 residues. Per the germline V gene, CDR1 is MNHNS and CDR2 is SASEGT. The CDR3 coding sequence is TGTGCCAGCAGAACTAGCGGGAGGTCCGGGGAGCTGTTTTTT. Its translation is CASRTSGRSGELFF.